This T cell receptor (beta chain) appears in the sequencing data of a study of blood T cell repertoires in COVID-19. The V gene lost 5 bases and the J gene lost 7 bases, with 21 bases spanning the gap. The CDR3 is 15 amino acids. Germline values: CDR1 MNHEY, CDR2 SMNVEV (reference sequence). Repertoires were generated with immunoSEQ multiplex PCR, while TCRdb's copy carries only in-frame clones and drops some. The sample shows about 200,000 clones, roughly 88% of them seen only once. The sequence derives from a man aged 25 to 40 who had recovered from COVID-19. Specimen: peripheral blood. V and J are TRBV27 and TRBJ2-7; D may be TRBD2 (5 bases). In DNA form, the CDR3 reads TGTGCCAGCAGTCTAGATGAAACGAGGGAGTGGGAGCAGTACTTC. Encoded protein: CASSLDETREWEQYF.